This T cell receptor beta chain was recorded in a study of beta chain features in type 1 diabetes. Study results and limitations: Naive, central memory and regulatory TCRB repertoires appeared more similar among patients than healthy donors. Type 1 diabetes patients showed a moderate but significant shortening of TCRB CDR3s in all four CD4+ subsets.

Points on this clone: Its specificity is unknown.

As every portion of the isolated RNA was reverse transcribed, the sequencing read expressed TCRB transcripts. Only in-frame clones appear in the TCRdb table, and some are missing; sequencing was by immunoSEQ multiplex PCR. The profile shows some 700,000 clones, roughly 12% of them singletons. Blood was drawn once from each donor into heparinised tubes. The draws averaged about 110 mL. CD4+ naive, central memory, regulatory and stem cell-like memory subsets were isolated by sorting on CD45RO/CCR7/CD25/CD127/CD95/CD27. Sorted cells reached over 95% purity in every population. In germline, CDR1 is MDHEN, CDR2 SYDVKM. After removal of 5 bases from V and 8 bases from J, the junction contained 11 bases not matched to a gene. CDR3 size: 15 residues.

The TCR comes from a man aged 18 to 30 with type 1 diabetes. The genes are TRBV28 and TRBJ2-1, with 8 positions matching TRBD2. Sequencing was performed on naive CD4+ T cells from blood. For the CDR3, the DNA is TGTGCCAGCAGTCCGGCGGGACTAGGAAGCGATGAGCAGTTCTTC. It is translated as CASSPAGLGSDEQFF.